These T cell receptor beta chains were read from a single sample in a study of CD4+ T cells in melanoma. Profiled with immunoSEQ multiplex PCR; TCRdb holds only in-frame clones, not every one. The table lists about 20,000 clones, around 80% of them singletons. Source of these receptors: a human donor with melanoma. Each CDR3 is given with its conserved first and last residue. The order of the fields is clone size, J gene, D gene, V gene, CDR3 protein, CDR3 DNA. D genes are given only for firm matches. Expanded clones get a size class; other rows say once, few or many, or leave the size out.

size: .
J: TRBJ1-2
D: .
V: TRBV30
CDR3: CAWSVQGASLNF
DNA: TGTGCCTGGAGTGTACAAGGCGCCAGCCTTAACTTC

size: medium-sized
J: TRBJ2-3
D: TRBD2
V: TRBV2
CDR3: CASGTRVTDTQYF
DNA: TGTGCCAGCGGGACTAGAGTAACAGATACGCAGTATTTT

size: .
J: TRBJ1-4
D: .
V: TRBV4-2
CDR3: CASSRIGSDAEKLFF
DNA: TGTGCCAGCAGCCGGATCGGGTCCGATGCGGAAAAACTGTTTTTT

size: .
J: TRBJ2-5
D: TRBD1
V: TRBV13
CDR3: CASSSSRPDRGLDQETQYF
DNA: TGTGCCAGCAGCTCGTCCCGGCCGGACAGGGGGCTTGACCAAGAGACCCAGTACTTC

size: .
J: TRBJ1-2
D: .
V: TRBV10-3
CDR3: CAISGRGSGQLYGYTF
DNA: TGTGCCATCAGTGGACGAGGTTCTGGACAGCTCTATGGCTACACCTTC

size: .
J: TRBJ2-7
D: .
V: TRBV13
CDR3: CASSLARWGNSYEQYF
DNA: TGTGCCAGCAGCTTAGCAAGGTGGGGAAACTCCTACGAGCAGTACTTC

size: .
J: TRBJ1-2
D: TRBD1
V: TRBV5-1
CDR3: CASSRTGGDYGYTF
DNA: TGCGCCAGCAGCCGGACAGGTGGTGACTATGGCTACACCTTC

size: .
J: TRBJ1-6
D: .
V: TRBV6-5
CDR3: CASSPLGPENSPLHF
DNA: TGTGCCAGCAGTCCTTTAGGGCCGGAAAATTCACCCCTCCACTTT

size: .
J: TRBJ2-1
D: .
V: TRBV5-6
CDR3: CASSRQTVNEQFF
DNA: TGTGCCAGCAGCCGCCAGACAGTCAATGAGCAGTTCTTC

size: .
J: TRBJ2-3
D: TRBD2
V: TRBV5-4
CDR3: CASSSGLAGGNTQYF
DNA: TGTGCCAGCAGCTCGGGACTAGCGGGGGGGAATACGCAGTATTTT

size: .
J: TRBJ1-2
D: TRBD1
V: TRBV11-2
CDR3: CASSLAGQGGYGYTF
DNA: TGTGCCAGCAGCTTAGCGGGACAGGGTGGGTATGGCTACACCTTC

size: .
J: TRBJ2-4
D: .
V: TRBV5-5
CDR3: CASRMVGGTEDIQYF
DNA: TGTGCCAGCAGGATGGTAGGAGGGACGGAGGACATTCAGTACTTC

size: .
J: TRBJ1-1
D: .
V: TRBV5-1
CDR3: CASSLAVNTEAFF
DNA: TGCGCCAGCAGCCTGGCAGTGAACACTGAAGCTTTCTTT

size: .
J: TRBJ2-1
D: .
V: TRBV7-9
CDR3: CASSLAGTEQFF
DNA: TGTGCCAGCAGCTTAGCCGGGACAGAGCAGTTCTTC

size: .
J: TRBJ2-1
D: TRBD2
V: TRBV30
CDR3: CAWNLAGGPVNNEQFF
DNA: TGTGCCTGGAACCTAGCGGGGGGGCCCGTCAACAATGAGCAGTTCTTC

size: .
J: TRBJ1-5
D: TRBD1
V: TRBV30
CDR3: CAWSVQGGGRQPQHF
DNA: TGTGCCTGGAGTGTACAAGGGGGCGGGAGGCAGCCCCAGCATTTT

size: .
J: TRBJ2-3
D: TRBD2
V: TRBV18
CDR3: CASSPPSLFGGGTQYF
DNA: TGTGCCAGCTCACCACCATCCCTTTTTGGGGGGGGTACGCAGTATTTT

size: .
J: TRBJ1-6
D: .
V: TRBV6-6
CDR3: CASSYAGVLYSPLHF
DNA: TGTGCCAGCAGTTACGCCGGGGTCTTATATTCACCCCTCCACTTT

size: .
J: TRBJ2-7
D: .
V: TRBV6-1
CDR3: CASSGGLARRSYEQYF
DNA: TGTGCCAGCAGTGGGGGGCTAGCGCGACGATCCTACGAGCAGTACTTC

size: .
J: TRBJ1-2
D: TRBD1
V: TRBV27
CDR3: CASSLSPGGFYGYTF
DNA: TGTGCCAGCAGTTTATCGCCAGGGGGCTTCTATGGCTACACCTTC

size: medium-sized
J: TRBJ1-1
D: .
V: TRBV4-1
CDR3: CASSHPRNTEAFF
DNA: TGCGCCAGCAGCCACCCTAGGAACACTGAAGCTTTCTTT

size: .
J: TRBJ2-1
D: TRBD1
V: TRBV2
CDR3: CASSDRGSASEQFF
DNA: TGTGCCAGCAGTGACAGGGGGTCCGCCAGTGAGCAGTTCTTC

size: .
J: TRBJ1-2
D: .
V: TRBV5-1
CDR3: CASSRESGGDYGYTF
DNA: TGCGCCAGCAGCAGGGAGTCGGGGGGGGACTATGGCTACACCTTC

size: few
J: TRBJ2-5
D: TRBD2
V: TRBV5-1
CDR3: CASSLTSGAQETQYF
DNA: TGCGCCAGCAGTCTCACTAGCGGGGCCCAAGAGACCCAGTACTTC

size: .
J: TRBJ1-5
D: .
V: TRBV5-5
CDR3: CASSLADTTAQPQHF
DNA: TGTGCCAGCAGCTTGGCGGACACCACGGCCCAGCCCCAGCATTTT

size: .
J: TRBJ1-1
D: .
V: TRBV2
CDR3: CASESPRLEMLGDTEAFF
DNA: TGTGCCAGCGAGTCCCCCCGGTTGGAGATGCTGGGGGACACTGAAGCTTTCTTT

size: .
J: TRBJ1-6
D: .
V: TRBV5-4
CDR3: CASSSDNRAYNSPLHF
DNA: TGTGCCAGCAGCAGCGACAACAGGGCATATAATTCACCCCTCCACTTT

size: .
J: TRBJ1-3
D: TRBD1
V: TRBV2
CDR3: CASDLRGTGNTIYF
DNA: TGTGCCAGCGACCTCAGGGGGACTGGAAACACCATATATTTT

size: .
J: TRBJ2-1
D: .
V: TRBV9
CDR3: CASSVATSLNEQFF
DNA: TGTGCCAGCAGCGTAGCTACTAGCCTTAATGAGCAGTTCTTC

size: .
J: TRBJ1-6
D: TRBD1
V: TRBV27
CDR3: CASRYRGPTYNSPLHF
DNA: TGTGCCAGCAGGTATAGGGGGCCCACCTATAATTCACCCCTCCACTTT

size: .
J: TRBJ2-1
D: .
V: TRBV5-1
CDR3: CASSLGTQGTEQFF
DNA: TGCGCCAGCAGCTTGGGGACCCAGGGAACTGAGCAGTTCTTC

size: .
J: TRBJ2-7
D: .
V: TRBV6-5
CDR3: CASSYSNMGAPYEQYF
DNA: TGTGCCAGCAGTTACTCGAATATGGGGGCTCCCTACGAGCAGTACTTC

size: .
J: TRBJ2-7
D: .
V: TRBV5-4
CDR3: CASSALGASKYEQYF
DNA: TGCGCCAGCAGCGCCCTGGGGGCCTCAAAATACGAGCAGTACTTC

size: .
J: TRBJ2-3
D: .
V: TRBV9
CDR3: CASSPQGTDTQYF
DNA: TGTGCCAGCAGCCCCCAGGGCACAGATACGCAGTATTTT

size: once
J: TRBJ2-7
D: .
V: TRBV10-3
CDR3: CATGPQGPGEQYF
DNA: TGTGCTACCGGTCCACAGGGACCCGGCGAGCAGTACTTC

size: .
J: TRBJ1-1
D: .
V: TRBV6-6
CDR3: CASSPFTEAFF
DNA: TGTGCCAGCAGTCCCTTCACTGAAGCTTTCTTT

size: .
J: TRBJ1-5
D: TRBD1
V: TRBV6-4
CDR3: CARWGQILSNQPQHF
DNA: TGTGCCAGGTGGGGACAGATCCTTAGCAATCAGCCCCAGCATTTT

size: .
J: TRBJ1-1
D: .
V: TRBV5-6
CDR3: CASSLGSWGLNTEAFF
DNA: TGTGCCAGCAGCTTGGGTTCTTGGGGATTGAACACTGAAGCTTTCTTT

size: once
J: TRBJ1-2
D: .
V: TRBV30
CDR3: CAWSPGNYGYTF
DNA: TGTGCCTGGAGCCCGGGGAACTATGGCTACACCTTC

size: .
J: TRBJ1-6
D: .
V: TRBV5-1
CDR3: CASSLAGRPGPDSPLHF
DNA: TGCGCCAGCAGCTTGGCCGGGAGGCCAGGCCCAGATTCACCCCTCCACTTT

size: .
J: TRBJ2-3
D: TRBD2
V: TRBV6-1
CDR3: CASSDDYASGGRTDTQYF
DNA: TGTGCCAGCAGTGATGACTACGCTAGCGGGGGGCGCACAGATACGCAGTATTTT

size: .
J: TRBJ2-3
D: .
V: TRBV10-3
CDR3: CAIGASRSTDTQYF
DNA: TGTGCCATCGGGGCTAGCAGAAGCACAGATACGCAGTATTTT

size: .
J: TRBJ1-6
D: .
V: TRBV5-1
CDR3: CASSGRDPALHF
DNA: TGCGCCAGCAGCGGCCGGGATCCCGCCCTCCACTTT

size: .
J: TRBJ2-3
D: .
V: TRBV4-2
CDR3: CASSRERHTQYF
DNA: TGTGCCAGCAGCCGCGAGAGGCATACGCAGTATTTT

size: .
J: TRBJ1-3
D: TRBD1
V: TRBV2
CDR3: CASRTGVFSGNTIYF
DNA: TGTGCCAGCAGGACAGGGGTCTTCTCTGGAAACACCATATATTTT

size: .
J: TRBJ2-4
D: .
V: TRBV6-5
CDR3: CASSYSGQWAKNIQYF
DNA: TGTGCCAGCAGTTACTCGGGACAATGGGCCAAAAACATTCAGTACTTC

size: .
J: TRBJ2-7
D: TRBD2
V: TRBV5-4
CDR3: CASSLSVGGSSYEQYF
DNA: TGTGCCAGCAGCTTGTCCGTCGGGGGGAGCTCCTACGAGCAGTACTTC

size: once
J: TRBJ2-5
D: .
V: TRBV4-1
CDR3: CASSQGRFQETQYF
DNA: TGCGCCAGCAGCCAAGGACGCTTCCAAGAGACCCAGTACTTC

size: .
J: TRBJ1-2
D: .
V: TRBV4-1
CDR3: CASSQDVRGASLGNYGYTF
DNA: TGCGCCAGCAGCCAAGATGTTCGAGGGGCCTCCCTCGGGAACTATGGCTACACCTTC

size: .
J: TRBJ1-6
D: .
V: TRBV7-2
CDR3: CASSSNWGNGSPLHF
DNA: TGTGCCAGCAGCTCAAACTGGGGGAACGGTTCACCCCTCCACTTT

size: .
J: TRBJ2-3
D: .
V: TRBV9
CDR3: CASSALGSSVADTQYF
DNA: TGTGCCAGCAGCGCTTTAGGGAGTAGCGTGGCAGATACGCAGTATTTT